One sample yielded the 31 T cell receptor beta chains listed below, sequenced in a study of PD-1 blockade in classical Hodgkin lymphoma. Every patient had relapsed following autologous stem cell transplantation, and cohorts differed in brentuximab vedotin exposure. Method: immunoSEQ multiplex PCR; TCRdb's copy keeps in-frame clones and lacks some. The table has about 90,000 clones, roughly nine tenths seen once. Sequences were derived from peripheral blood mononuclear cells (PBMCs), sampled before the second cycle of nivolumab. These receptors were obtained from a human donor with classical Hodgkin lymphoma.

The genes are TRBV15 and TRBJ2-7; TRBD2 agrees at 14 bases. This CDR3 region has 16 residues. The V and J ends lost 3 bases and 5 bases, in that order; junction bases with no gene match: 6. The germline gives CDR1 LNHNV, CDR2 YYDKDF (reference sequence). The CDR3 sequence: CATSSLPGLAGDEQYF. In nucleotides, the CDR3 is TGTGCCACCAGCAGTCTTCCGGGACTAGCGGGAGACGAGCAGTACTTC.

The chain joins TRBV9 to TRBJ1-1; 8 nucleotides agree with TRBD1. Germline trimming cut 1 base from V and 1 base from J; bases unmatched to any gene: 3. Germline-derived CDR1 and CDR2 are SGDLS and YYNGEE. The CDR3 runs to 15 residues. The CDR3 reads CASSVTGQANTEAFF. The CDR3 DNA reads TGTGCCAGCAGCGTAACGGGACAGGCGAACACTGAAGCTTTCTTT.

The genes are TRBV7-2 and TRBJ2-7; 7 bases are a match to TRBD1. Germline CDR1 reads SGHTA; CDR2 reads FQGNSA. The CDR3 extends over 15 amino acids. The V segment lost 5 bases and the J segment 2 bases; nucleotides outside the gene matches: 9. For the CDR3, the DNA is TGTGCCAGCAGCATAAGACAGGGCGCAGCCTACGAGCAGTACTTC. Translating gives CASSIRQGAAYEQYF.

The V and J genes are TRBV9 and TRBJ2-3, with D unresolved. The CDR3 totals 16 residues. Germline CDR1 reads SGDLS; CDR2 reads YYNGEE. Between the trimmed V and J ends, which lost 0 bases and 1 base, there was a span of 12 bases. CDR3 coding DNA: TGTGCCAGCAGCGTAGGCGCGGCCTGGGGCACAGATACGCAGTATTTT. Residues: CASSVGAAWGTDTQYF.

The chain carries TRBV5-1 and TRBJ2-7; D may be TRBD1 (6 bases). V was shortened by 4 bases and J by 2 bases, with 13 bases between the two germline ends. There are 14 residues in the CDR3. Germline loops: CDR1 SGHRS, CDR2 YFSETQ. The DNA of the CDR3 is TGCGCCAGCAGCCCAGGACAGACCACCTACGAGCAGTACTTC. This codes for CASSPGQTTYEQYF.

V gene TRBV5-1 combines with J gene TRBJ1-2; 8 positions match TRBD1. Per the germline V gene, CDR1 is SGHRS and CDR2 is YFSETQ. The CDR3 runs to 16 residues. Unmatched junction bases numbered 11, after V lost 0 bases and J lost 7 bases. The CDR3 DNA reads TGCGCCAGCAGCTTGGAACGACAGGGGATCATCACTGGCTACACCTTC. Its translation is CASSLERQGIITGYTF.

This clone was recorded only once. V gene TRBV7-9 combines with J gene TRBJ2-3; D unresolved. CDR3 length: 13 amino acids. Trimming pared 2 bases from V and 3 bases from J, leaving 6 bases between. Germline V gene sequence: CDR1 SEHNR, CDR2 FQNEAQ (reference sequence). CDR3 sequence: CASSLSGTDTQYF. The CDR3 DNA reads TGTGCCAGCAGCTTAAGTGGTACAGATACGCAGTATTTT.

This clone has a single count. CDR3 DNA sequence: TGCGCCAGCAGCCAAGATACGCGGGCCCGGGGGGTACGGGGCACTGAAGCTTTCTTT. This gives the protein CASSQDTRARGVRGTEAFF. The V and J genes are TRBV4-1 and TRBJ1-1; D perhaps matches TRBD1 (5 bases). Germline CDR1 MGHRA, CDR2 YSYEKL. With 0 bases removed from V and 4 bases from J, the gap between germline ends came to 24 bases. CDR3 length: 19 amino acids.

V gene TRBV6-6 combines with J gene TRBJ1-3, with D possibly matching TRBD1 (5 bases). The CDR3 extends over 16 amino acids. The V end lost 2 bases, the J end lost 1 base, and 12 bases lay between the germline ends. The germline V gene encodes CDR1 MNHNY and CDR2 SVGAGI (reference sequence). CDR3 amino acids: CASSYGQGGSGNTIYF. In DNA form, the CDR3 reads TGTGCCAGCAGTTACGGGCAGGGTGGGTCTGGAAACACCATATATTTT.

Concerning this clone: This CDR3 is also generated by other DNA sequences in the sample. The chain combines TRBV5-1 with TRBJ2-5; unclear D gene. This CDR3 region has 11 residues. V lost 4 bases and J lost 2, with 3 bases in between. Germline-derived CDR1 and CDR2 are SGHRS and YFSETQ. The CDR3 spells CASSLQETQYF. Here the CDR3 DNA reads TGCGCCAGCAGCCTGCAAGAGACCCAGTACTTC.

The V and J genes are TRBV10-3 and TRBJ1-3; D is uncertain. V shed 1 base and J shed 2 bases, with 9 bases lying between them. The germline V gene has CDR1 ENHRY and CDR2 SYGVKD. The CDR3 length is 15 residues. CDR3 region: CAISEFPPTGNTIYF. The CDR3 coding sequence is TGTGCCATCAGTGAGTTCCCCCCTACTGGAAACACCATATATTTT.

The chain links TRBV19 to TRBJ1-4, with unresolved D. The V end lost 4 bases, the J end lost 5 bases, and 11 bases lay between the germline ends. Germline CDR1 is LNHDA and CDR2 is SQIVND (reference sequence). CDR3 length: 14 amino acids. The CDR3 DNA sequence: TGTGCCAGTAGTAGCCGGGCCACCAATGAAAAACTGTTTTTT. Residues: CASSSRATNEKLFF.

This chain uses TRBV27 with TRBJ2-7; D gene unclear. CDR1 is MNHEY, CDR2 SMNVEV, per germline (reference sequence). This CDR3 region has 14 residues. Trimming cost V 6 bases and J 7 bases, with 19 bases left between them. In DNA form, the CDR3 reads TGTGCCAGCAGCGTAGCAGGAAATGTATGGGAGCAGTACTTC. Its protein is CASSVAGNVWEQYF.

The rearrangement uses TRBV5-1 and TRBJ2-6; 7 bases fit TRBD1. CDR3 length: 16 amino acids. Trimming cost V 2 bases and J 2 bases; bases outside gene matches: 4. Per the germline V gene, CDR1 is SGHRS and CDR2 is YFSETQ. CDR3 nucleotide sequence: TGCGCCAGCAGCTTTACAGGGGATCCTGGGGCCAACGTCCTGACTTTC. Amino acids: CASSFTGDPGANVLTF. Together with reference TRBV5-1 and TRBJ2-6, the CDR3 gives the full variable domain: KAGVTQTPRYLIKTRGQQVTLSCSPISGHRSVSWYQQTPGQGLQFLFEYFSETQRNKGNFPGRFSGRQFSNSRSEMNVSTLELGDSALYLCASSFTGDPGANVLTFGAGSRLTVL.

The chain has TRBV20-1 and TRBJ2-1; the D is unclear. V was shortened by 2 bases and J by 6 bases, with 2 bases between the two germline ends. Germline V gene data show CDR1 as DFQATT and CDR2 as SNEGSKA (reference sequence). CDR3 length: 10 residues. The CDR3 DNA reads TGCAGTGCTAGAATCAATGAGCAGTTCTTC. It codes for CSARINEQFF.

The V and J genes are TRBV27 and TRBJ2-7; TRBD2 agrees at 10 bases. V lost 8 bases to trimming and J lost 4 bases; unmatched junction nucleotides: 5. CDR1 is MNHEY, CDR2 SMNVEV, per germline (reference sequence). CDR3 length: 13 residues. DNA for the CDR3: TGTGCCAGCGGCCTAGCGGGAGCGTACGAGCAGTACTTC. Its protein product is CASGLAGAYEQYF.

This chain connects TRBV27 to TRBJ2-7, with D perhaps TRBD1 (6 bases). This CDR3 has 15 residues. Germline V gives CDR1 MNHEY, CDR2 SMNVEV (reference sequence). V gave up 3 bases and J gave up 0 bases, with 12 bases separating them. The CDR3 DNA sequence: TGTGCCAGCAGTTTCCTGGGGGCCGCCTCCTACGAGCAGTACTTC. This codes for CASSFLGAASYEQYF.

The chain is built from TRBV6-6 and TRBJ1-4; TRBD1 agrees at 7 bases. CDR3 length equals 15 residues. V was pared by 2 bases and J by 8 bases, with 8 bases of the junction left unmatched. Looked up from germline, CDR1 is MNHNY and CDR2 is SVGAGI (reference sequence). CDR3: CASSYPGTALEKLFF. The CDR3 DNA follows: TGTGCCAGCAGTTACCCCGGGACAGCGCTAGAAAAACTGTTTTTT.

This rearrangement joins TRBV19 to TRBJ1-6; D possibly corresponds to TRBD1 (5 bases). The CDR3 runs to 16 residues. The V end lost 9 bases, the J end lost 2 bases, and 17 bases lay between the germline ends. Germline-derived CDR1 and CDR2 are LNHDA and SQIVND (reference sequence). DNA of the CDR3: TGTGCCAGACCCTTGGGGGGGAGCCCCTATAATTCACCCCTCCACTTT. Translating it yields CARPLGGSPYNSPLHF.

The rearrangement uses TRBV27 and TRBJ1-5; a weak D match, TRBD1 (6 bases). Trimming stripped 2 bases from V and 6 bases from J, with 14 bases between. Per germline, CDR1 MNHEY and CDR2 SMNVEV (reference sequence). The CDR3 contains 15 residues. The CDR3 reads CASSLRGSGLQPQHF. The CDR3 region has the DNA TGTGCCAGCAGTTTAAGGGGGTCAGGCCTTCAGCCCCAGCATTTT.

The chain combines TRBV5-8 with TRBJ2-7; D is uncertain. V lost 0 bases, J lost 5 bases, and 6 bases lay in between. The CDR3 contains 12 residues. The germline gives CDR1 SGHTS, CDR2 YDEGEE. The CDR3 protein is CASSLAFDEQYF. CDR3 bases: TGTGCCAGCAGCTTGGCGTTCGACGAGCAGTACTTC.

The chain uses TRBV7-9 and TRBJ2-5; 9 bases align to TRBD2. This CDR3 contains 15 residues. Germline V gives CDR1 SEHNR, CDR2 FQNEAQ (reference sequence). J gave up 5 bases and V 7 bases, and 11 bases lay outside the gene matches. CDR3 loop: CASNPSRGGPETQYF. The CDR3 DNA follows: TGTGCCAGCAACCCTTCGCGGGGGGGCCCGGAGACCCAGTACTTC.

This chain connects TRBV28 to TRBJ1-3, with a weak D call TRBD1 (5 bases). CDR1 is MDHEN and CDR2 is SYDVKM in the germline V gene. Trimming stripped 6 bases from V and 0 bases from J, with 15 bases between. The CDR3 length is 16 residues. The CDR3 protein is CASSLQGHHSGNTIYF. The CDR3 DNA reads TGTGCCAGCAGCCTACAAGGACACCACTCTGGAAACACCATATATTTT.

The CDR3 protein is CASSFRSAEQYF. The CDR3 DNA follows: TGTGCCAGCAGTTTCCGCAGCGCGGAGCAGTACTTC. The chain combines TRBV28 with TRBJ2-7; no reliable D call. The CDR3 has 12 amino acids. V dropped 3 bases and J dropped 7 bases, with 10 bases sitting between them. Germline CDR1 MDHEN, CDR2 SYDVKM.

The chain combines TRBV6-5 with TRBJ1-4, with D possibly being TRBD1 (5 bases). The CDR3 covers 13 residues. In germline, CDR1 is MNHEY, CDR2 SVGAGI. V was cut by 0 bases and J by 12 bases, with 11 bases left in between. CDR3 DNA: TGTGCCAGCAGTTACTCCTCCGGGGGGGAACTGTTTTTT. Protein: CASSYSSGGELFF.

The chain is built from TRBV6-5 and TRBJ1-4; TRBD1 matches 7 bases. Germline V gene lookup returns CDR1 MNHEY and CDR2 SVGAGI. The junction had 3 bases not matched to a gene; V was cut back by 2 bases and J by 3 bases. The CDR3 has 15 amino acids. CDR3 sequence reads: CASSYGGQSNEKLFF. The CDR3 DNA sequence: TGTGCCAGCAGTTACGGGGGACAGTCTAATGAAAAACTGTTTTTT.

The chain has TRBV9 and TRBJ1-4, with D perhaps TRBD1 (5 bases). Trimming stripped 2 bases from V and 13 bases from J, with 15 bases between. The germline V gene encodes CDR1 SGDLS and CDR2 YYNGEE. The CDR3 has 13 amino acids. CDR3 protein: CASSVAVQGLLFF. DNA of the CDR3: TGTGCCAGCAGCGTGGCCGTCCAGGGATTACTGTTTTTT.

V and J are TRBV29-1 and TRBJ2-2; D remains unclear. Germline-derived CDR1 and CDR2 are SQVTM and ANQGSEA. V shed 4 bases and J shed 2 bases, with 8 bases lying between them. CDR3 length: 13 residues. The CDR3 sequence is CSVGRSNTGELFF. The CDR3 DNA follows: TGCAGCGTTGGTCGGAGCAACACCGGGGAGCTGTTTTTT.

This sequence joins TRBV5-1 and TRBJ2-5, with D possibly matching TRBD1 (6 bases). This CDR3 is 16 amino acids long. From germline, CDR1 is SGHRS and CDR2 YFSETQ. The V end lost 2 bases, the J end lost 0 bases, and 14 bases lay between the germline ends. CDR3 DNA: TGCGCCAGCAGCTTCGCTAGGACAGAGTACCAAGAGACCCAGTACTTC. Protein product: CASSFARTEYQETQYF.

The rearrangement links TRBV29-1 to TRBJ2-5, with D tentatively TRBD2 (5 bases). The V gene's germline CDR1 is SQVTM and CDR2 ANQGSEA. This CDR3 has 14 residues. The ends were cut back, 7 bases at V and 1 base at J, with 16 bases in the middle. DNA for the CDR3: TGCAGCGCACCCGACTGGACTGTCCAAGAGACCCAGTACTTC. Its protein is CSAPDWTVQETQYF.

The CDR3 bases are TGTGCCAGCAGGTCAGGCTCTGGAAACACCATATATTTT. Its protein product is CASRSGSGNTIYF. The chain carries TRBV6-1 and TRBJ1-3; D is undetermined. V was shortened by 6 bases and J by 0 bases, with 6 bases between the two germline ends. The CDR3 has 13 amino acids. Germline assignment: CDR1 MNHNS and CDR2 SASEGT.